This TCR beta chain comes out of a study of Ad26.COV2.S vaccination and SARS-CoV-2 variants. CDR3 length: 15 residues. The germline V gene has CDR1 SGDLS and CDR2 YYNGEE. Trimming took 0 bases from V and 0 from J; bases not matched to a gene: 2. Documented treatment: roughly 19 received Ad26.COV2.S at low or high dose, single or two shots; roughly five received placebo; per-sample allocation not given. Sampling occurred on day 63 after the first vaccine or placebo injection. Cohort 1b enrolled adults aged 18-55 years in Boston. Notes on this clone: Other DNA sequences of this sample code for an identical CDR3.

TCRdb keeps only in-frame clones here, not all; method: immunoSEQ multiplex PCR. The sample carries hundreds of thousands of clones, around 92% recorded once. The rearrangement joins TRBV9 to TRBJ2-7; TRBD1 agrees at 8 bases. Material: peripheral blood, obtained in a trial of Ad26.COV2.S vaccine versus placebo. The origin of this receptor is a person between 18 and 65 years old who received the Ad26.COV2.S COVID-19 vaccine or a placebo. DNA of the CDR3: TGTGCCAGCAGCGTAGAGGGGACAGGCTCCTACGAGCAGTACTTC. Protein: CASSVEGTGSYEQYF.